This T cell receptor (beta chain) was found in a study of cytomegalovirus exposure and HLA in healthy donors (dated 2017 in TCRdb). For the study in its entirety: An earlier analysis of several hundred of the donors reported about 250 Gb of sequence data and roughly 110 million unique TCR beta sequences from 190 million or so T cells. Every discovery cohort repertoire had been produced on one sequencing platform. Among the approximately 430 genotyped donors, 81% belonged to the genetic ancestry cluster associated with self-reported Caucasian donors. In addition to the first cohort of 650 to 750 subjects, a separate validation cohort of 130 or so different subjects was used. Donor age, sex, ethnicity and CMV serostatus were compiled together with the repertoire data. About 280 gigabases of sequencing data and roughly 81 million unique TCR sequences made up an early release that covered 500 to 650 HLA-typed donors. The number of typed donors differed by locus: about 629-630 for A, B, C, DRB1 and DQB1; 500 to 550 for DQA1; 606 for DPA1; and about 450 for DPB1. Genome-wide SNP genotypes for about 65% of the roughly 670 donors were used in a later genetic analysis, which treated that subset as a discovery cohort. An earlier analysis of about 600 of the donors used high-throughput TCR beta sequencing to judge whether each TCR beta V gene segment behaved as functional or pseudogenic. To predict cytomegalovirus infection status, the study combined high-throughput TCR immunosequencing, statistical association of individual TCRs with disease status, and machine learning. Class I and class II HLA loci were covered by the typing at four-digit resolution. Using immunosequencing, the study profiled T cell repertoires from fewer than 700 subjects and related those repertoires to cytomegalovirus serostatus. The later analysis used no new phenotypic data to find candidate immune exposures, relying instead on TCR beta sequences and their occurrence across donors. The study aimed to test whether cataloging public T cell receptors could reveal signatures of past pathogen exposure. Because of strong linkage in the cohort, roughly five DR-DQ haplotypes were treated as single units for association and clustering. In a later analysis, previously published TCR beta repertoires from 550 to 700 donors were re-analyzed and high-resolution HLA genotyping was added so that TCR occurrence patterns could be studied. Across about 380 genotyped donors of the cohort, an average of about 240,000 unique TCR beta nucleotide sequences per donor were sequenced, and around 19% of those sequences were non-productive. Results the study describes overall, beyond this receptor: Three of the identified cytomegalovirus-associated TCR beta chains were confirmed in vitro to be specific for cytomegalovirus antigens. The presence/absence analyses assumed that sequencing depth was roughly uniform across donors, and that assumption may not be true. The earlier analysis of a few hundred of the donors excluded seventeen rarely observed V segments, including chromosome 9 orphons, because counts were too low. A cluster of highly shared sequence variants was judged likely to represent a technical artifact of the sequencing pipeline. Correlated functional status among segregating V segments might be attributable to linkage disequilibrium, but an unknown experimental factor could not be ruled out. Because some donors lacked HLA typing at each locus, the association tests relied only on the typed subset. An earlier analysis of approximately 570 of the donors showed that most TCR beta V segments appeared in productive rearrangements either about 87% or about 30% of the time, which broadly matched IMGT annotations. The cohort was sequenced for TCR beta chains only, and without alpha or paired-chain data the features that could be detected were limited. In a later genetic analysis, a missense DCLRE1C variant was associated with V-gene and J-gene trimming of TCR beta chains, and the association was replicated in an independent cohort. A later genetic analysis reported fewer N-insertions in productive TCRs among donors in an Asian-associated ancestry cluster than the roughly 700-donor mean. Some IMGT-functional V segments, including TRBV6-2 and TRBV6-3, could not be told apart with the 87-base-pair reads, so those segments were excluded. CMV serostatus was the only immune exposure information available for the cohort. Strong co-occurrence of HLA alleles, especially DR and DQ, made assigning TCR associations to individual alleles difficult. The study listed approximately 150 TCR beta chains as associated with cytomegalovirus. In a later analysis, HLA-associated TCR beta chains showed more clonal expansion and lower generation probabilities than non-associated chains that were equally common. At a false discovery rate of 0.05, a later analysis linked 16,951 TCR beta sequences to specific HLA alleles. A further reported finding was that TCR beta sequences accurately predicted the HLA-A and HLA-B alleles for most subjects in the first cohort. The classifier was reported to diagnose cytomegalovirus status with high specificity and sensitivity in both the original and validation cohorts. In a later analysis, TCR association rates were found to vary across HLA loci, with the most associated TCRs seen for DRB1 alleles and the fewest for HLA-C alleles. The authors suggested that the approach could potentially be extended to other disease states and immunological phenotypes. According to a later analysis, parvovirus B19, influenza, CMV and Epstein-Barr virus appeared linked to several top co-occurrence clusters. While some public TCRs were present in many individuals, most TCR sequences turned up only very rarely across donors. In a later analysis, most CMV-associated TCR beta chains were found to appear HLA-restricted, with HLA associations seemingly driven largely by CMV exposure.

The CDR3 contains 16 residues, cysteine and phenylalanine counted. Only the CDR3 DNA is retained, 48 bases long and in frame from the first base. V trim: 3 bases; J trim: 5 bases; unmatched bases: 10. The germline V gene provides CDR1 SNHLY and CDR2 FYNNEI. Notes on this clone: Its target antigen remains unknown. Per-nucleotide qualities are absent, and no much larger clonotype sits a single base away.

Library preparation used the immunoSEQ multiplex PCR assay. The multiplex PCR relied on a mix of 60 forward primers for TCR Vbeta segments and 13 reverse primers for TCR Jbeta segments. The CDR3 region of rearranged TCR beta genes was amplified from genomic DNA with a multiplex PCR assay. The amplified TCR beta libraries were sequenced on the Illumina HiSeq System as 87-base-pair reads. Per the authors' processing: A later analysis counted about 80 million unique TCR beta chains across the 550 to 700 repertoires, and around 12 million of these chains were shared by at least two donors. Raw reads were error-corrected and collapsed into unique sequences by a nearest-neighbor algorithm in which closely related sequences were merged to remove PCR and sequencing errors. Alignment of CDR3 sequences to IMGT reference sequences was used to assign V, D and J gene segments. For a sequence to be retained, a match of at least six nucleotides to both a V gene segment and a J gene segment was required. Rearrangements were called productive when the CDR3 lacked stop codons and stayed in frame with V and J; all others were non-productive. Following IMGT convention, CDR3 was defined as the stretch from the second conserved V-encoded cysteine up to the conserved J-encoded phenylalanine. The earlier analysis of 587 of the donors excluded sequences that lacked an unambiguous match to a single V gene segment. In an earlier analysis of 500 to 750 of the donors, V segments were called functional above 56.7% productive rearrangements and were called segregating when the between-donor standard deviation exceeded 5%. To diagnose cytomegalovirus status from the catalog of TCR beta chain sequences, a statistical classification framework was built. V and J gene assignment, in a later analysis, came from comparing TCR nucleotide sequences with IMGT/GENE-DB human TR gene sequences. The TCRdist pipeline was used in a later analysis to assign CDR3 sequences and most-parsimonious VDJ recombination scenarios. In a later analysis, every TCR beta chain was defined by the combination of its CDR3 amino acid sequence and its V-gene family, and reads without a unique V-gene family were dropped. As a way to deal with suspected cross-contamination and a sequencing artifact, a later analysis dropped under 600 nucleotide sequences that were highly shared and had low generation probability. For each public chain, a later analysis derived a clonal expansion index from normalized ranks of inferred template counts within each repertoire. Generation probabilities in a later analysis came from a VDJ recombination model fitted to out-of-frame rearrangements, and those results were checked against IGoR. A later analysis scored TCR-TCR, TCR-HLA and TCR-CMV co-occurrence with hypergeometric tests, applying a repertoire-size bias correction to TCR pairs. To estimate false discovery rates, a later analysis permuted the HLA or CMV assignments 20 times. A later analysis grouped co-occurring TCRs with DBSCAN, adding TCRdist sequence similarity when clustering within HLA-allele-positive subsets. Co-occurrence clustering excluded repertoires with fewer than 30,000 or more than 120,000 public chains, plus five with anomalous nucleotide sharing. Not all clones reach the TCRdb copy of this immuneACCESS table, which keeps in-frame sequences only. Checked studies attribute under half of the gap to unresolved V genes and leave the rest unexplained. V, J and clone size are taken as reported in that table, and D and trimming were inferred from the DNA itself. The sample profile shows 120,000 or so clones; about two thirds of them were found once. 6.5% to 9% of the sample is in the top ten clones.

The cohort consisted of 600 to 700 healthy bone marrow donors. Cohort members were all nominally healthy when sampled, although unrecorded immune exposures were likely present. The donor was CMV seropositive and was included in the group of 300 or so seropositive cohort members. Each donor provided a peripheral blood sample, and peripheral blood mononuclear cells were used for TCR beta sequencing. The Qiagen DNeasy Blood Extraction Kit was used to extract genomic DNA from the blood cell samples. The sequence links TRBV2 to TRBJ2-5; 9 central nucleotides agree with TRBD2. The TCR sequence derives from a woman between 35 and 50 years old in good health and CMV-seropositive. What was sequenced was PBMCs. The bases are TGTGCCAGCAGTGAGGCTCTAGCGGGGTTTGGGGAGACCCAGTACTTC. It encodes CASSEALAGFGETQYF.